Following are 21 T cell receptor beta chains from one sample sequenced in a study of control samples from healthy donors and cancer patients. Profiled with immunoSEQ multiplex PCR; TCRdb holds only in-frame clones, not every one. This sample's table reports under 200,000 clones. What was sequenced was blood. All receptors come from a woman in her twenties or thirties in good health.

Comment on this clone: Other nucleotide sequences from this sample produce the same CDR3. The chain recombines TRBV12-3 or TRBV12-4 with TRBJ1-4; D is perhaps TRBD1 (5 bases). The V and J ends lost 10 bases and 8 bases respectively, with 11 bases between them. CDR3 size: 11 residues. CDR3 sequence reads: CATRGPEKLFF. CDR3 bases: TGTGCCACAAGGGGACCGGAAAAACTGTTTTTT.

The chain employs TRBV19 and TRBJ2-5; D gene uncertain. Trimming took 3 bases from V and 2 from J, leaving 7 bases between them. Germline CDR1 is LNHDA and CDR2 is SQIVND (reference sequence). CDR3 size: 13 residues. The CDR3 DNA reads TGTGCCAGTAGTATTGGGCAGCAAGAGACCCAGTACTTC. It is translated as CASSIGQQETQYF.

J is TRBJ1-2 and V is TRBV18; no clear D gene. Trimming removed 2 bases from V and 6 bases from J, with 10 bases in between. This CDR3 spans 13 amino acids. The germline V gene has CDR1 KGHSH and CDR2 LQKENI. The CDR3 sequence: CASSPTLVDGYTF. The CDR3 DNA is TGTGCCAGCTCACCAACTTTGGTGGATGGCTACACCTTC. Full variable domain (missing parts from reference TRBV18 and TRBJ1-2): NAGVMQNPRHLVRRRGQEARLRCSPMKGHSHVYWYRQLPEEGLKFMVYLQKENIIDESGMPKERFSAEFPKEGPSILRIQQVVRGDSAAYFCASSPTLVDGYTFGSGTRLTVV.

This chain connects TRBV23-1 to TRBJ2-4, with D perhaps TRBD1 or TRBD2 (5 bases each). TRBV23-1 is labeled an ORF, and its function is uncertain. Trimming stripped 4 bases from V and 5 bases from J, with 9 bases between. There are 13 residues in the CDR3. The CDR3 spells CASSPGTQNIQYF. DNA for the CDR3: TGCGCCAGCAGTCCCGGGACCCAAAACATTCAGTACTTC.

DNA of the CDR3: TGTGCCTGGAGTGTAGGGGGTACCTCTAACTATGGCTACACCTTC. Translating it yields CAWSVGGTSNYGYTF. The chain joins TRBV30 to TRBJ1-2, with D possibly TRBD1 on 6 matching bases. The germline V gene encodes CDR1 GTSNPN and CDR2 SVGIG (reference sequence). This CDR3 has 15 residues. Trimming pared 0 bases from V and 0 bases from J, leaving 11 bases between.

The CDR3 region has the DNA TGTGCCAGCCGCGGCAGGGGGAGCAATCAGCCCCAGCATTTT. Its translation is CASRGRGSNQPQHF. The chain is built from TRBV6-5 and TRBJ1-5, with 7 positions matching TRBD1. With 8 bases clipped from V and 1 base from J, the junction kept 5 bases outside the gene matches. The length of the CDR3 is 14 residues. From germline, CDR1 is MNHEY and CDR2 SVGAGI.

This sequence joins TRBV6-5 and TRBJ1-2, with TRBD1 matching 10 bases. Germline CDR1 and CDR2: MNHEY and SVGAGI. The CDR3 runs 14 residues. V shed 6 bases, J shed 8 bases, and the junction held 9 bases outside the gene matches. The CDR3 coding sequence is TGTGCCAGCAGATTAAGACAGGGGGCGAAGGGCTACACCTTC. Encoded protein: CASRLRQGAKGYTF.

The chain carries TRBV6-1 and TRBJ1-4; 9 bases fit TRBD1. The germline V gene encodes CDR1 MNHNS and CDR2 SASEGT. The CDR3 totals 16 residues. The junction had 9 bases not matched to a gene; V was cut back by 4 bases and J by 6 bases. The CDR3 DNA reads TGTGCCAGCAGTGGCTTAACAGGGGGCGCGGATGAAAAACTGTTTTTT. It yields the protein CASSGLTGGADEKLFF.

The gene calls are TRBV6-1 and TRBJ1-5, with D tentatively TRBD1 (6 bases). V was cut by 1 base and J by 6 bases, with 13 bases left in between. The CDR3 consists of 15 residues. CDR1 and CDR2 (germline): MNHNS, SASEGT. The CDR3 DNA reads TGTGCCAGCAGTGAAGATTCAGGGGTCCGTCAGCCCCAGCATTTT. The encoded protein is CASSEDSGVRQPQHF.

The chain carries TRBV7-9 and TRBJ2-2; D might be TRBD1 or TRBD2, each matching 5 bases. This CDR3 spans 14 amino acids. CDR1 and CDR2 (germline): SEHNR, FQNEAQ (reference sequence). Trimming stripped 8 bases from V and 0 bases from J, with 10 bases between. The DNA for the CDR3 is TGTGCCAGCTCGGGACCGCCGAACACCGGGGAGCTGTTTTTT. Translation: CASSGPPNTGELFF.

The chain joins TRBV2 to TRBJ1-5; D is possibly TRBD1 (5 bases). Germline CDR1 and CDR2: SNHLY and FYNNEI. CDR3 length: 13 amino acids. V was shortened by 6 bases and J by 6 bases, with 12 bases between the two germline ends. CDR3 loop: CASRLGRGQPQHF. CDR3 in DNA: TGTGCCAGCAGGCTAGGGAGGGGTCAGCCCCAGCATTTT.

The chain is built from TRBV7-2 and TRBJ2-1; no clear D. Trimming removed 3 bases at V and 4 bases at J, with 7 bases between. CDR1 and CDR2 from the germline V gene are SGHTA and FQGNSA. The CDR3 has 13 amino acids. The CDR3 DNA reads TGTGCCAGCAGCTTTCGACGGTACAATGAGCAGTTCTTC. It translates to CASSFRRYNEQFF. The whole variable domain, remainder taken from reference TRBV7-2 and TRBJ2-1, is GAGVSQSPSNKVTEKGKDVELRCDPISGHTALYWYRQSLGQGLEFLIYFQGNSAPDKSGLPSDRFSAERTGGSVSTLTIQRTQQEDSAVYLCASSFRRYNEQFFGPGTRLTVL.

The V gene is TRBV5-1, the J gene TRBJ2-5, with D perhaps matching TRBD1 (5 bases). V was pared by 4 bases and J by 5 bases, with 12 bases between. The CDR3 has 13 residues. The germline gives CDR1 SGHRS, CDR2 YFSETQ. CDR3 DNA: TGCGCCAGCAGCACCAGGGTCGTGGAGACCCAGTACTTC. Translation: CASSTRVVETQYF.

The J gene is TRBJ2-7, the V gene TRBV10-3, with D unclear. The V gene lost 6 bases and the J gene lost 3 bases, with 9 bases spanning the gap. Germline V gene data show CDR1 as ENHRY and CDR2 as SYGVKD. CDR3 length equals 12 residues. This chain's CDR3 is CAISERFYEQYF. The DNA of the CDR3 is TGTGCCATCAGCGAGAGGTTCTACGAGCAGTACTTC.

Written as DNA, the CDR3 is TGTGCCAGCAGTCCATTCGGACGGTCCTACGAGCAGTACTTC. It specifies CASSPFGRSYEQYF. The chain is built from TRBV27 and TRBJ2-7; D is uncertain. Germline CDR1 is MNHEY and CDR2 is SMNVEV (reference sequence). CDR3 length: 14 amino acids. V was clipped by 5 bases and J by 1 base, with 12 bases between them.

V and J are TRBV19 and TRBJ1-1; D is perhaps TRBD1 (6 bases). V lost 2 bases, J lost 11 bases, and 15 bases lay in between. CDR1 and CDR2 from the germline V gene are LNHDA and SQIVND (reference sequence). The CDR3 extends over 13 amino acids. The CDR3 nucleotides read TGTGCCAGTAGTATAATTGCAGGGGCGAAGGCTTTCTTT. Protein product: CASSIIAGAKAFF. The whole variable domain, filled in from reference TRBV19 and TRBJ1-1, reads DGGITQSPKYLFRKEGQNVTLSCEQNLNHDAMYWYRQDPGQGLRLIYYSQIVNDFQKGDIAEGYSVSREKKESFPLTVTSAQKNPTAFYLCASSIIAGAKAFFGQGTRLTVV.

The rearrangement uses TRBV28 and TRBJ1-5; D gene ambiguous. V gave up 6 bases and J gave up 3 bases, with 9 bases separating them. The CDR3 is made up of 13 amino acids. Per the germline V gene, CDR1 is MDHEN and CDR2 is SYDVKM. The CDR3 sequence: CASRKDYNQPQHF. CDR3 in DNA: TGTGCCAGCAGAAAAGACTACAATCAGCCCCAGCATTTT. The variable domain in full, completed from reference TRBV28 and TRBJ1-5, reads DVKVTQSSRYLVKRTGEKVFLECVQDMDHENMFWYRQDPGLGLRLIYFSYDVKMKEKGDIPEGYSVSREKKERFSLILESASTNQTSMYLCASRKDYNQPQHFGDGTRLSIL.

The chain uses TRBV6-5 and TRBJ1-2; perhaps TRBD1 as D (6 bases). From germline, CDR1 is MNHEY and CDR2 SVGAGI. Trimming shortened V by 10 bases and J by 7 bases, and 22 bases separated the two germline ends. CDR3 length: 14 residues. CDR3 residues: CATAQGHSTAGYTF. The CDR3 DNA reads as TGTGCCACTGCACAGGGCCACTCGACCGCTGGCTACACCTTC.

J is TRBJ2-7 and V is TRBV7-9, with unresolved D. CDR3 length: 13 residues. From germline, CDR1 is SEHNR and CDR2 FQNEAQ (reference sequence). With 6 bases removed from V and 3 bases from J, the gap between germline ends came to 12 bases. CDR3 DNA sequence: TGTGCCAGCAGTTCCAGCCCGAACTACGAGCAGTACTTC. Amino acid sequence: CASSSSPNYEQYF.

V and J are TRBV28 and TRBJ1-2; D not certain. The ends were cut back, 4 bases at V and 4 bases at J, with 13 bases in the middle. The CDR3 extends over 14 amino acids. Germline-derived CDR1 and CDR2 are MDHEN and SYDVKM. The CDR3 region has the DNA TGTGCCAGCAGTTGGGGTGGTGAGAGCTATGGCTACACCTTC. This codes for CASSWGGESYGYTF.

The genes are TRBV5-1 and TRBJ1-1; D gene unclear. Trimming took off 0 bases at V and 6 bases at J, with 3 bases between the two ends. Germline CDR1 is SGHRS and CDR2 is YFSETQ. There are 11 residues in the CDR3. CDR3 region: CASSLEAEAFF. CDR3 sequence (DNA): TGCGCCAGCAGCTTGGAGGCTGAAGCTTTCTTT.